The clone carrying this T cell receptor beta chain was counted a single time. This entry belongs to a study of blood T cell repertoires in COVID-19. Turning to the study itself: Researchers got acute and convalescent COVID-19 samples from the United States, Italy and Spain. In each case, the material was cDNA or gDNA derived from T cells, B-cell-depleted T cells, or PBMCs.

Trimming took 4 bases from V and 5 from J, leaving 15 bases between them. There are 14 residues in the CDR3. CDR1 and CDR2 (germline): SGHVS, FQNEAQ. TCRdb's copy holds only in-frame clones and misses some; the assay was immunoSEQ multiplex PCR. The sample carries around 50,000 clones, about 90% recorded once. V gene TRBV7-8 combines with J gene TRBJ2-7, with TRBD2 as a possible D gene (6 bases). The sample consisted of peripheral blood. The receptor comes from a human donor in a cohort sampled during active COVID-19. The CDR3 here is CASSSIGGGDEQYF. CDR3 bases: TGTGCCAGCAGCTCGATTGGGGGAGGAGACGAGCAGTACTTC.